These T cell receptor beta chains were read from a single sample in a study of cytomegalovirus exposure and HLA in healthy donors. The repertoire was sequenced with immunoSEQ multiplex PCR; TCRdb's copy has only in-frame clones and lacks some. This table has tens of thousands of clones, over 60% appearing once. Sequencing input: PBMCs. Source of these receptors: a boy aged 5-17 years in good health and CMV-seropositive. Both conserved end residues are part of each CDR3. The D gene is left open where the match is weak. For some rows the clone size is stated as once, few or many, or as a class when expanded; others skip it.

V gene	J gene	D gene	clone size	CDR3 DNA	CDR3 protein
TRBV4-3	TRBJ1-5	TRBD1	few	TGCGCCAGCAGCCAAGGGATGGCAGGGGGTGATCAGCCCCAGCATTTT	CASSQGMAGGDQPQHF
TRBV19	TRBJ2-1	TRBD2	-	TGTGCCAGTAGTATGCCCAGCGGGAGGGATCCTGAGCAGTTCTTC	CASSMPSGRDPEQFF
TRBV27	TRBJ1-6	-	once	TGTGCCAGCAGTGTTCGGGACTTCGGAAATTCACCCCTCAACTTT	CASSVRDFGNSPLNF
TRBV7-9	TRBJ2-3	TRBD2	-	TGTGCCAGCAGCTTCGAACCACTAGCGGGAGAGTCAGATACGCAGTATTTT	CASSFEPLAGESDTQYF
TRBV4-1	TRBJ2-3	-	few	TGCGCCAGCAGCCAAGAAGGTGGGGAGGATACGCAGTATTTT	CASSQEGGEDTQYF
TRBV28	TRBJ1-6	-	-	TGTGCCAGCAGTTCCCCGTTGAAGAGCTCCTATAATTCACCCCTCCACTTT	CASSSPLKSSYNSPLHF
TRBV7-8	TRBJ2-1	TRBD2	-	TGTGCCAGCAGCTTAATGGGACGCGGTAGCGGGGTCTACAATGAGCAGTTCTTC	CASSLMGRGSGVYNEQFF
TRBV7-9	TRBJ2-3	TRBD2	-	TGTGCCAGCAGAATCTCTAGCGGGGGGCCGAGGGATACGCAGTATTTT	CASRISSGGPRDTQYF
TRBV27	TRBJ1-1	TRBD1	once	TGTGCCAGCAGTACACGCAACAGGGGCGCAGCTTTCTTT	CASSTRNRGAAFF
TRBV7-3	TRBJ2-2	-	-	TGTGCCAGCAGCTTGGGCACAAACACCGGGGAGCTGTTTTTT	CASSLGTNTGELFF
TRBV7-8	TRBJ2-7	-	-	TGTGCCAGCAGCTTAGTATTCGGGGGCTACGAGCAGTACTTC	CASSLVFGGYEQYF
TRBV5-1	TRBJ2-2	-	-	TGCGCCAGCAACTTGGACGGCACGGGGACCGGGGAGCTGTTTTTT	CASNLDGTGTGELFF
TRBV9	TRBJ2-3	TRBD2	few	TGTGCCAGCAGCTCGGGGGGACGTAGAGATACGCAGTATTTT	CASSSGGRRDTQYF
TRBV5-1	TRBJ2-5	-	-	TGCGCCAGCAGCTCACTAACATCCGGAGAGACCCAGTACTTC	CASSSLTSGETQYF
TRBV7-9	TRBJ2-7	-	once	TGTGCCAGCAGCTTTGGGACAAAGTACGAGCAGTACTTC	CASSFGTKYEQYF
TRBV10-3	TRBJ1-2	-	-	TGTGCCATCAGTGAGTCGCACGGGGTATTGGGCTACACCTTC	CAISESHGVLGYTF
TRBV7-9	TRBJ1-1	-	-	TGTGCCAGCAGCCCCTGGGCCGGGGGGGGTCTCTACACTGAAGCTTTCTTT	CASSPWAGGGLYTEAFF
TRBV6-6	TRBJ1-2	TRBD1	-	TGTGCCAGCAGGCAGGGGGAGCATGGCTACACCTTC	CASRQGEHGYTF
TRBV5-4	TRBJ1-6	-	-	TGTGCCAGCAGCTTGGCCCTACGCTCCTATAATTCACCCCTCCACTTT	CASSLALRSYNSPLHF
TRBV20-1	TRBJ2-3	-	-	TGCAGTGCGGAGTTGGATACGCAGTATTTT	CSAELDTQYF
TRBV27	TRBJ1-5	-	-	TGTGCCAGCAGTCCCAGGGGTCGCAATCAGCCCCAGAATTTT	CASSPRGRNQPQNF
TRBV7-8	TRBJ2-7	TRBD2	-	TGTGCCAGCAGCCCGATGGGTAGCGGGAGTTACGAGCAGTACTTC	CASSPMGSGSYEQYF
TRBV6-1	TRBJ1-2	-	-	TGTGCCAGCGAGTCGGAAACTCTGAGGGGCTACACCTTC	CASESETLRGYTF
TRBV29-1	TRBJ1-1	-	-	TGCAGCGTTGACCCACTATCGAACACTGAAGCTTTCTTT	CSVDPLSNTEAFF
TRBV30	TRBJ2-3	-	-	TGTGCCTGGAATTTCCAATACATCAACACAGATACGCAGTATTTT	CAWNFQYINTDTQYF
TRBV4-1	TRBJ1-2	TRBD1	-	TGCGCCAGCAGCCAAGAATTAGGCTCGGACAGGGGTCGACTCTATGGCTACACCTTC	CASSQELGSDRGRLYGYTF